This T cell receptor beta chain was observed in a study of blood T cells in healthy people across ages. The use of a sample-barcoded 5' primer and a J-beta primer mix characterized a second PCR of about 6 to 11 cycles. The template-switch adaptor was a 5' adaptor with 12 random nucleotides. It tagged each cDNA molecule. TCRdb processed the 5' RACE reads anew with MiXCR; each CDR3 protein has one entry. The table lists just over 1 million distinct CDR3 sequences, more than 35% of them singletons. Healthy Caucasian individuals from Russia aged roughly 6 to 90 were enrolled as donors. Remarks on this clonotype: Antigen specificity is unknown.

V was pared by 3 bases and J by 5 bases, with 13 bases between. In germline, CDR1 is SGHRS, CDR2 YFSETQ. This CDR3 contains 14 residues. Overall study results and limits: Both naive CD4+ cell counts and diversity were greater in long-lived donors than in aged donors.

The chain has TRBV5-1 and TRBJ2-3; tentative D call: TRBD2 (5 bases). The sequenced sample was blood. This TCR was recovered from an older woman in good health. The CDR3 DNA sequence: TGCGCCAGCAGCTCAAACGGAGGTAAAGATACGCAGTATTTT. Translating it yields CASSSNGGKDTQYF. The full variable domain, with the rest looked up from reference TRBV5-1 and TRBJ2-3, is KAGVTQTPRYLIKTRGQQVTLSCSPISGHRSVSWYQQTPGQGLQFLFEYFSETQRNKGNFPGRFSGRQFSNSRSEMNVSTLELGDSALYLCASSSNGGKDTQYFGPGTRLTVL.